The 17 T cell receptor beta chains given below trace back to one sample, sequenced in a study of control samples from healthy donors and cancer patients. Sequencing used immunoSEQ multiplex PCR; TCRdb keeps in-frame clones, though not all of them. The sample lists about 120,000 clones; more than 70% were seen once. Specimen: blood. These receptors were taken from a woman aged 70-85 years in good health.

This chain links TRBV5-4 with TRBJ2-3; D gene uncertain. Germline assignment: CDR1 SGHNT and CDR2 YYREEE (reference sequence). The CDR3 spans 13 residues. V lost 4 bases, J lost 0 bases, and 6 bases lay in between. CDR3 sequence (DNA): TGTGCCAGCAGCGTGGACAGCACAGATACGCAGTATTTT. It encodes CASSVDSTDTQYF.

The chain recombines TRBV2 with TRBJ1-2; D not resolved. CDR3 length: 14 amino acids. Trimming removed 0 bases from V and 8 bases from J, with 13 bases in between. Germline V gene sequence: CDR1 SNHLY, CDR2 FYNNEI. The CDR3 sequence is CASSEALRHGGYTF. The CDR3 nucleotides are TGTGCCAGCAGTGAAGCGCTTCGGCATGGGGGCTACACCTTC.

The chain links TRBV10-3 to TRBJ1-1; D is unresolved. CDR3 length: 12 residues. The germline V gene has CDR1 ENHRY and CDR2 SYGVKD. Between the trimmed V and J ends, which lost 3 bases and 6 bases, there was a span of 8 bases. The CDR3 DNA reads TGTGCCATCAGTGAATTAAGGCCTGAAGCTTTCTTT. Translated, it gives CAISELRPEAFF.

CDR3 sequence: CSVLPGLAGYTDTQYF. Written as DNA, the CDR3 is TGCAGCGTTCTGCCCGGTCTAGCGGGGTACACAGATACGCAGTATTTT. The V call is TRBV29-1, the J call TRBJ2-3, with 9 positions matching TRBD2. In germline, CDR1 is SQVTM, CDR2 ANQGSEA. V gave up 5 bases and J gave up 2 bases; unmatched junction bases: 11. This CDR3 has 16 amino acids.

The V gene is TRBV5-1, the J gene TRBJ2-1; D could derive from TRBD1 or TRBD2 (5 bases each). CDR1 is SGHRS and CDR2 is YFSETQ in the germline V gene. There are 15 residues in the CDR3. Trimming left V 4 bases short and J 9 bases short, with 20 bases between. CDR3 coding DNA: TGCGCCAGCAGCGGATCCGGGACCCCTGGGGGTGAGCAGTTCTTC. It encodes CASSGSGTPGGEQFF.

The CDR3 sequence: CASSLVGAGYEQYF. CDR3 bases: TGTGCCAGCAGCTTAGTAGGGGCCGGGTACGAGCAGTACTTC. The chain links TRBV11-2 to TRBJ2-7; maybe TRBD1 (5 bases). The germline V and J ends were trimmed by 1 base and 4 bases, with 11 bases remaining between them. Germline-derived CDR1 and CDR2 are SGHAT and FQNNGV. This CDR3 is 14 amino acids long.

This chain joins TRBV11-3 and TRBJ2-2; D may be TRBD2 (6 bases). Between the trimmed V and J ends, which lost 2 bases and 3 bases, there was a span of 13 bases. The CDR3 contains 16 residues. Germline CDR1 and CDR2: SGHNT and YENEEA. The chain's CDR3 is CASSLRGGTYTGELFF. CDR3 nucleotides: TGTGCCAGCAGCTTACGAGGCGGGACCTACACCGGGGAGCTGTTTTTT.

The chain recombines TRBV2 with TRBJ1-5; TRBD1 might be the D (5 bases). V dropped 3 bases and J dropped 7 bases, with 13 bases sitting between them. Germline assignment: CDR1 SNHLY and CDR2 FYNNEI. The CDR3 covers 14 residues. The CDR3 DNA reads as TGTGCCAGCAGTGAGGGTGGGGGGTACCAGCCCCAGCATTTT. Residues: CASSEGGGYQPQHF.

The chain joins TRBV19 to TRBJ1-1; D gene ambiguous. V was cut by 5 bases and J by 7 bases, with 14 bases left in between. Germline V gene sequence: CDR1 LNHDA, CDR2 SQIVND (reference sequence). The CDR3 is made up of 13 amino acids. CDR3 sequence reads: CASSPPQRGEAFF. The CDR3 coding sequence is TGTGCCAGTAGTCCCCCGCAGCGCGGTGAAGCTTTCTTT. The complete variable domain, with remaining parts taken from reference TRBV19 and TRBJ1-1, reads DGGITQSPKYLFRKEGQNVTLSCEQNLNHDAMYWYRQDPGQGLRLIYYSQIVNDFQKGDIAEGYSVSREKKESFPLTVTSAQKNPTAFYLCASSPPQRGEAFFGQGTRLTVV.

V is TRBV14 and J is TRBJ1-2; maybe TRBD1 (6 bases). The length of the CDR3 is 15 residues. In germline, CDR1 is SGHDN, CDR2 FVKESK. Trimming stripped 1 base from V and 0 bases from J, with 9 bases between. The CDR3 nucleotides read TGTGCCAGCAGCCAAGGGGACATGACTAACTATGGCTACACCTTC. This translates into CASSQGDMTNYGYTF.

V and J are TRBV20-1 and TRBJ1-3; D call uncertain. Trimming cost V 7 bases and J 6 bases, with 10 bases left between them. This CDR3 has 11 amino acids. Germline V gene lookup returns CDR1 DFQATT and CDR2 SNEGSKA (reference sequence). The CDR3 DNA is TGCAGTGTTCGTGGAGCAAACACCATATATTTT. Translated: CSVRGANTIYF.

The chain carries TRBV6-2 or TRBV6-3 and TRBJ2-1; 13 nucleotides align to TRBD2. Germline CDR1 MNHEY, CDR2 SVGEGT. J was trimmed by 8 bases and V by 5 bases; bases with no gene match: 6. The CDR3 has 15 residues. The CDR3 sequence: CASSPGLAGIDEQFF. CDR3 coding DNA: TGTGCCAGCAGTCCGGGACTAGCGGGGATCGATGAGCAGTTCTTC.

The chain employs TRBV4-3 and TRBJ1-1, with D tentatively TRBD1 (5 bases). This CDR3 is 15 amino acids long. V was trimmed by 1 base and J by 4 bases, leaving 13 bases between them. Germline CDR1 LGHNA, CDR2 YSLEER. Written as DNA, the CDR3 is TGCGCCAGCAGCCAAGTGGGGCTCCTGGGCACTGAAGCTTTCTTT. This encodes CASSQVGLLGTEAFF.

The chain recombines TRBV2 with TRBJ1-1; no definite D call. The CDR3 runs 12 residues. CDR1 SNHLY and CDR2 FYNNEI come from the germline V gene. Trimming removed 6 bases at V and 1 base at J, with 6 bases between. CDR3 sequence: CASSRENTEAFF. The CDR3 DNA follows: TGTGCCAGCAGCCGGGAGAACACTGAAGCTTTCTTT.

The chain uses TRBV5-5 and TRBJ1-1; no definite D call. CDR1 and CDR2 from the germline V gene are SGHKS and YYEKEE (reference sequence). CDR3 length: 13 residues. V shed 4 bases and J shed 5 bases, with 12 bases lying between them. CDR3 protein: CASSASFVTEAFF. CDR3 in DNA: TGTGCCAGCAGCGCCTCGTTTGTAACTGAAGCTTTCTTT.

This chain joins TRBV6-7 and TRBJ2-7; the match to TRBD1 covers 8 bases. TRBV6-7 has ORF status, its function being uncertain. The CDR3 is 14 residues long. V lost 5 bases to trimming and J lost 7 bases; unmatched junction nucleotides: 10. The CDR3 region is CASSPTGASEEQYF. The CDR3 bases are TGTGCCAGCAGTCCGACAGGGGCTTCCGAGGAGCAGTACTTC.

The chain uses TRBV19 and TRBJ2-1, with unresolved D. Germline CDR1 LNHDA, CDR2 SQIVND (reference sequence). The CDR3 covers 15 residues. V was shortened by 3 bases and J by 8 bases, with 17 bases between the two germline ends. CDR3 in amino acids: CASSIWSQAGDEQFF. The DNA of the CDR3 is TGTGCCAGTAGTATTTGGTCCCAGGCAGGCGATGAGCAGTTCTTC.